The 28 T cell receptor beta chains listed next were all sequenced from one sample in a study of long-term antiretroviral therapy in people with HIV. Samples were assayed with immunoSEQ v3.0 at survey level. This table comes from immunoSEQ multiplex PCR, and its TCRdb copy is limited to in-frame clones, with some not included. Among about 36,000 clones listed, roughly 80% were seen once. The specimen was unsorted PBMCs, collected 3.4 years after starting antiretroviral therapy. These receptors came from a young man with HIV.

The genes are TRBV7-9 and TRBJ2-7; a weak D match, TRBD2 (6 bases). V was trimmed by 7 bases and J by 1 base, leaving 17 bases between them. Germline values: CDR1 SEHNR, CDR2 FQNEAQ (reference sequence). The CDR3 is 15 amino acids. The CDR3 coding sequence is TGTGCCAGCATCCCGGGGCAGGGAGGTTCCTACGAGCAGTACTTC. Amino acids: CASIPGQGGSYEQYF. Together with reference TRBV7-9 and TRBJ2-7, the CDR3 gives the full variable domain: DTGVSQNPRHKITKRGQNVTFRCDPISEHNRLYWYRQTLGQGPEFLTYFQNEAQLEKSRLLSDRFSAERPKGSFSTLEIQRTEQGDSAMYLCASIPGQGGSYEQYFGPGTRLTVT.

The chain joins TRBV29-1 to TRBJ2-1; 13 positions agree with TRBD2. The germline V gene has CDR1 SQVTM and CDR2 ANQGSEA. J lost 4 bases, V lost 5 bases, and 5 bases had no gene match. The CDR3 is 15 residues long. The CDR3, as DNA: TGCAGCGTTCTACTAGCGGGGGGGATATACAATGAGCAGTTCTTC. This encodes CSVLLAGGIYNEQFF.

This chain links TRBV7-3 with TRBJ2-1; D might be TRBD2 (6 bases). V lost 1 base and J lost 5, with 12 bases in between. CDR1 is SGHTA, CDR2 FQGTGA, per germline. The CDR3 spans 15 residues. The CDR3 DNA sequence: TGTGCCAGCAGCTTAAGTCTAGCGCAACACAATGAGCAGTTCTTC. Its protein product is CASSLSLAQHNEQFF.

CDR3 protein: CASSLKLSGALDTQYF. The CDR3 nucleotides are TGTGCCAGCAGCTTGAAGCTGAGCGGGGCATTGGATACGCAGTATTTT. The chain carries TRBV5-4 and TRBJ2-3, with 7 bases lining up with TRBD2. The junction had 11 bases not matched to a gene; V was cut back by 1 base and J by 6 bases. The CDR3 consists of 16 residues. In germline, CDR1 is SGHNT, CDR2 YYREEE (reference sequence).

The genes are TRBV6-5 and TRBJ2-7; possible D gene TRBD1, 5 bases. Germline V gene data show CDR1 as MNHEY and CDR2 as SVGAGI. V lost 6 bases, J lost 0 bases, and 12 bases lay in between. The CDR3 has 14 amino acids. This chain's CDR3 is CASSGHSSSYEQYF. The CDR3 region has the DNA TGTGCCAGCAGCGGACATTCGAGCTCCTACGAGCAGTACTTC.

CDR3 nucleotide sequence: TGCGCCAGCAGCAAGGAGGCGACTGAAAAACTGTTTTTT. Translation: CASSKEATEKLFF. The V gene is TRBV5-1, the J gene TRBJ1-4; D is unresolved. The CDR3 totals 13 residues. V gave up 4 bases and J gave up 7 bases, with 11 bases separating them. Germline loops: CDR1 SGHRS, CDR2 YFSETQ.

The rearrangement uses TRBV5-1 and TRBJ2-3; D is perhaps TRBD2 (6 bases). Trimming cost V 2 bases and J 1 base, with 11 bases left between them. The CDR3 sequence is 15 residues long. Germline CDR1 is SGHRS and CDR2 is YFSETQ. In DNA form, the CDR3 reads TGCGCCAGCAGCTTACGCACGGGAGGCACAGATACGCAGTATTTT. Translation gives CASSLRTGGTDTQYF.

The rearrangement uses TRBV28 and TRBJ2-4; D call uncertain. With 1 base removed from V and 6 bases from J, the gap between germline ends came to 10 bases. This CDR3 contains 14 residues. Per germline, CDR1 MDHEN and CDR2 SYDVKM. CDR3 coding DNA: TGTGCCAGCAGTTTATCGGCAGGTGGAAACATTCAGTACTTC. This translates into CASSLSAGGNIQYF.

The table lists this clone with a few counts. The chain carries TRBV15 and TRBJ2-7; maybe TRBD2 (5 bases). With 5 bases removed from V and 0 bases from J, the gap between germline ends came to 8 bases. CDR1 is LNHNV, CDR2 YYDKDF, per germline (reference sequence). The CDR3 runs 13 residues. CDR3 sequence (DNA): TGTGCCACCAGCTCCCGGGGCTCCTACGAGCAGTACTTC. Its protein is CATSSRGSYEQYF.

The V call is TRBV4-1, the J call TRBJ2-7, with 14 bases identical to TRBD2. CDR3 size: 16 residues. Germline trimming cut 0 bases from V and 7 bases from J; bases unmatched to any gene: 5. Per the germline V gene, CDR1 is MGHRA and CDR2 is YSYEKL. CDR3 amino acids: CASSQDGLAGGYEQYF. The CDR3 DNA is TGCGCCAGCAGCCAAGATGGACTAGCGGGAGGCTATGAGCAGTACTTC.

This sequence joins TRBV7-9 and TRBJ2-1; TRBD2 agrees at 7 bases. Germline CDR1 SEHNR, CDR2 FQNEAQ (reference sequence). CDR3 length: 16 amino acids. The V and J ends lost 1 base and 6 bases, in that order; junction bases with no gene match: 9. CDR3 DNA: TGTGCCAGCAGCTTAGGGGACTTAGCGGGTATCAATGAGCAGTTCTTC. It yields the protein CASSLGDLAGINEQFF.

The CDR3 protein is CASSPLMNLPNTDTQYF. The DNA of the CDR3 is TGTGCCAGCAGCCCTCTGATGAACCTCCCTAACACAGATACGCAGTATTTT. The chain employs TRBV5-4 and TRBJ2-3, with D hard to call. V dropped 4 bases and J dropped 2 bases, with 20 bases sitting between them. Per germline, CDR1 SGHNT and CDR2 YYREEE (reference sequence). The CDR3 sequence is 17 residues long.

This chain links TRBV5-4 with TRBJ1-4; a weak D match, TRBD1 (5 bases). Trimming took off 2 bases at V and 0 bases at J, with 5 bases between the two ends. CDR1 is SGHNT, CDR2 YYREEE, per germline (reference sequence). This CDR3 is 14 amino acids long. CDR3 in amino acids: CASSLQATNEKLFF. CDR3 nucleotides: TGTGCCAGCAGCTTACAGGCAACTAATGAAAAACTGTTTTTT.

This chain connects TRBV5-1 to TRBJ2-1; D perhaps matches TRBD2 (6 bases). Trimming removed 2 bases from V and 3 bases from J, with 6 bases in between. CDR3 size: 13 residues. From germline, CDR1 is SGHRS and CDR2 YFSETQ. CDR3 region: CASSFSGYNEQFF. Here the CDR3 DNA reads TGCGCCAGCAGCTTTAGCGGCTACAATGAGCAGTTCTTC.

V and J are TRBV10-1 and TRBJ2-3; 7 bases map to TRBD2. The CDR3 totals 17 residues. Trimming at V came to 0 bases and at J to 4 bases, leaving 10 bases not matched to a gene. Germline values: CDR1 WNHNN, CDR2 SYGVQD (reference sequence). The CDR3 nucleotides read TGCGCCAGCAGTGAGTCCTTCCGGCGGGAGTTCCCAGATACGCAGTATTTT. Translating gives CASSESFRREFPDTQYF.

The chain employs TRBV20-1 and TRBJ2-3; D gene unclear. V was clipped by 8 bases and J by 0 bases, with 6 bases between them. From germline, CDR1 is DFQATT and CDR2 SNEGSKA (reference sequence). The CDR3 is 11 residues long. Here the CDR3 reads CSWGSTDTQYF. In DNA form, the CDR3 reads TGCAGTTGGGGTAGCACAGATACGCAGTATTTT.

The V gene is TRBV14, the J gene TRBJ2-7, with D uncertain. The CDR3 covers 15 residues. V was pared by 3 bases and J by 1 base, with 13 bases between. Looked up from germline, CDR1 is SGHDN and CDR2 is FVKESK. CDR3 DNA sequence: TGTGCCAGCAGCCATAGAGTCTCTCTGTCCTACGAGCAGTACTTC. As protein: CASSHRVSLSYEQYF.

The V call is TRBV6-1, the J call TRBJ2-7, with 8 bases identical to TRBD1. V lost 5 bases, J lost 5 bases, and 8 bases stayed unmatched. CDR1 MNHNS and CDR2 SASEGT come from the germline V gene. This CDR3 has 14 residues. The CDR3 DNA reads as TGTGCCAGCAGTTTAAGGGACAGGCGAGACGAGCAGTACTTC. This codes for CASSLRDRRDEQYF.

This clone was seen only a few times. This chain links TRBV11-3 with TRBJ2-1; TRBD2 aligns across 12 bases. Germline V gene data show CDR1 as SGHNT and CDR2 as YENEEA. V lost 6 bases, J lost 11 bases, and 14 bases stayed unmatched. The length of the CDR3 is 16 residues. Here the CDR3 reads CASSSRTSGIRLQQFF. The CDR3 coding sequence is TGTGCCAGCAGTTCACGGACTAGCGGGATTAGATTGCAGCAGTTCTTC.

Of note for this clone: At one of its ends the junction is not consistent with the germline gene, which may arise from a read error. The chain recombines TRBV4-3 with TRBJ2-3; 10 nucleotides align to TRBD1. Germline values: CDR1 LGHNA, CDR2 YSLEER. CDR3 length: 18 amino acids. CDR3 protein: CASSQAVGTGDGTDTQYF. DNA of the CDR3: TGCGCCAGTAGCCAAGCTGTAGGGACAGGGGACGGCACAGATACGCAGTATTTT.

This clone was seen once. The chain recombines TRBV7-2 with TRBJ2-7, with D possibly matching TRBD2 (5 bases). In germline, CDR1 is SGHTA, CDR2 FQGNSA. Trimming removed 5 bases at V and 3 bases at J, with 17 bases between. CDR3 length equals 15 residues. CDR3 sequence (DNA): TGTGCCAGCAGCGTCGCCGGGAACCAAAACTACGAGCAGTACTTC. It yields the protein CASSVAGNQNYEQYF. Drawing the rest from reference TRBV7-2 and TRBJ2-7, the complete variable domain is GAGVSQSPSNKVTEKGKDVELRCDPISGHTALYWYRQSLGQGLEFLIYFQGNSAPDKSGLPSDRFSAERTGGSVSTLTIQRTQQEDSAVYLCASSVAGNQNYEQYFGPGTRLTVT.

The gene calls are TRBV6-5 and TRBJ2-1; D is possibly TRBD1 (6 bases). V gave up 6 bases and J gave up 4 bases, with 10 bases separating them. Germline CDR1 is MNHEY and CDR2 is SVGAGI. The CDR3 consists of 13 residues. Written as DNA, the CDR3 is TGTGCCAGCAGCTACACAGGGTACAATGAGCAGTTCTTC. Protein: CASSYTGYNEQFF.

This chain uses TRBV9 with TRBJ1-3, with a weak D call TRBD1 (5 bases). The germline V gene encodes CDR1 SGDLS and CDR2 YYNGEE. This CDR3 region has 14 residues. Trimming left V 3 bases short and J 0 bases short, with 7 bases between. The CDR3 reads CASSDGGSGNTIYF. The DNA of the CDR3 is TGTGCCAGCAGCGACGGGGGCTCTGGAAACACCATATATTTT.

The chain combines TRBV5-6 with TRBJ2-3; the match to TRBD1 covers 9 bases. The CDR3 is made up of 15 amino acids. Germline V gives CDR1 SGHDT, CDR2 YYEEEE. The J segment lost 1 base and the V segment lost 5 bases, leaving 5 bases of the junction unmatched. CDR3 protein: CASSGDRVGTDTQYF. The CDR3, as DNA: TGTGCCAGCAGTGGGGACAGGGTTGGCACAGATACGCAGTATTTT.

The J gene is TRBJ2-1, the V gene TRBV7-9; the D is unclear. V was trimmed by 5 bases and J by 6 bases, leaving 11 bases between them. The CDR3 is 13 residues long. Looked up from germline, CDR1 is SEHNR and CDR2 is FQNEAQ (reference sequence). The CDR3, as DNA: TGTGCCAGCAGCCCCCGGGCTTCCAATGAGCAGTTCTTC. Protein product: CASSPRASNEQFF.

V and J are TRBV19 and TRBJ2-1; 8 bases agree with TRBD2. Trimming removed 3 bases from V and 5 bases from J; junction bases left unmatched: 9. This CDR3 has 16 residues. From germline, CDR1 is LNHDA and CDR2 SQIVND (reference sequence). The DNA of the CDR3 is TGTGCCAGTAGTATCTCCGGGACTAGATCGAACAATGAGCAGTTCTTC. It encodes CASSISGTRSNNEQFF.

V gene TRBV14 combines with J gene TRBJ2-1; a possible D gene is TRBD1 (6 bases). Trimming cost V 4 bases and J 4 bases, with 11 bases left between them. Germline V gives CDR1 SGHDN, CDR2 FVKESK. The CDR3 sequence is 14 residues long. Here the CDR3 DNA reads TGTGCCAGCAGCCGTTTACAGGGTTACAATGAGCAGTTCTTC. This encodes CASSRLQGYNEQFF.

This chain uses TRBV4-2 with TRBJ2-3; 7 bases are shared with TRBD2. Germline loops: CDR1 LGHNA, CDR2 YNFKEQ. The CDR3 has 16 residues. The V gene end was trimmed by 0 bases and the J gene end by 6 bases; junction bases not matched to a gene: 9. CDR3 region: CASSQDLGRTGDTQYF. CDR3 nucleotides: TGTGCCAGCAGCCAAGACCTCGGGAGGACGGGTGATACGCAGTATTTT.